This section outlines one T cell receptor beta chain sequence together with its context. The germline gives CDR1 LNHNV, CDR2 YYDKDF (reference sequence). V trimming: 2 bases; J trimming: 1 base; junction bases outside the gene matches: 10. The CDR3 totals 18 residues. The entry originates in a study of blood T cell repertoires in COVID-19. Overall study: PBMCs, B-cell-depleted T cells, or T cells were the source of the cDNA or gDNA that made up the material.

Study processing details: Amplification of reference gene primers provided the estimated nucleated cell counts. Sequencing used immunoSEQ multiplex PCR; TCRdb keeps in-frame clones, though not all of them. The V and J calls and clone size are taken from that table; D and trimming were inferred from the DNA. The data hold 150,000 or so clones, with about nine tenths observed a single time. J is TRBJ2-1 and V is TRBV15; 8 bases match TRBD2. The sample consisted of peripheral blood. The TCR was taken from a human donor in a cohort sampled during active COVID-19. In DNA, the CDR3 is TGTGCCACCAGCAGACGTAGCGGGGTGGGGATATCCTACAATGAGCAGTTCTTC. It yields the protein CATSRRSGVGISYNEQFF.